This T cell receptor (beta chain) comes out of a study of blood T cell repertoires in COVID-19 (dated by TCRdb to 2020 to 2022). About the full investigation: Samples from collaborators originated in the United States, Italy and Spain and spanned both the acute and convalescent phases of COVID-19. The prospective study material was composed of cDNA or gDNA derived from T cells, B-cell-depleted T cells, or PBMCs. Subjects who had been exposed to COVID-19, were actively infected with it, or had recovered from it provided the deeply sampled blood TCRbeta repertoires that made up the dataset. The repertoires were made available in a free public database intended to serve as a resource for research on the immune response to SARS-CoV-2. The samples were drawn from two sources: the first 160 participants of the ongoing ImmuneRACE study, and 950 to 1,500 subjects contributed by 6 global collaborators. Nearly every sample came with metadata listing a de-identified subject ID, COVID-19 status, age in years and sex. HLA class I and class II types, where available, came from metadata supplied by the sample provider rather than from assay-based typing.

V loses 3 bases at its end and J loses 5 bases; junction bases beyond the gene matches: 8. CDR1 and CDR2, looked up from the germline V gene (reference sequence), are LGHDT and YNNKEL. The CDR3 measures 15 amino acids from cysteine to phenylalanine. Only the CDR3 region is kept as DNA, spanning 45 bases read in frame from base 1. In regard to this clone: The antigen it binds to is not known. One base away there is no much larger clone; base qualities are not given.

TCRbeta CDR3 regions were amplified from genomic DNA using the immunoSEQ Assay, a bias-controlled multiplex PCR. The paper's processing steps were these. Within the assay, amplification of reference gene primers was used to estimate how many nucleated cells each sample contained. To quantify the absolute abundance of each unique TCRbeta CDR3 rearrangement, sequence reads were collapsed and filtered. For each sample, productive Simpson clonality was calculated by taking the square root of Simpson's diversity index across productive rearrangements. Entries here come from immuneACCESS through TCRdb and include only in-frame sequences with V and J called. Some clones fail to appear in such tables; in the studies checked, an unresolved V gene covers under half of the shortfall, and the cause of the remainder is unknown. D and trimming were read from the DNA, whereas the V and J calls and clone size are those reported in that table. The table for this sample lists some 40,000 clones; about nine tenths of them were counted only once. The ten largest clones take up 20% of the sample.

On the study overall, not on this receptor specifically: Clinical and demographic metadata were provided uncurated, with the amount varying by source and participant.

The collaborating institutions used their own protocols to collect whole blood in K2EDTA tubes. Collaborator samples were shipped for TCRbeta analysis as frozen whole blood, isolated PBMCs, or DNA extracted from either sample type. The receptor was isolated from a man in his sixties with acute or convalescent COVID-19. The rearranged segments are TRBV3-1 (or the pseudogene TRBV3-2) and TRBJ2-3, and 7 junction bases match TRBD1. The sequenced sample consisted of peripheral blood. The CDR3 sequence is CASSQTPTGVDTQYF. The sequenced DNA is TGTGCCAGCAGCCAGACCCCTACAGGGGTAGATACGCAGTATTTT.